Sequencing of this TCR beta chain was carried out in a study of blood T cells in healthy people across ages. Donor samples were obtained from healthy Caucasian individuals from Russia, aged about 6 to 95. The germline V gene has CDR1 MNHEY and CDR2 SVGEGT. The ends lost 6 bases at V and 9 bases at J; junction bases unmatched: 10. The CDR3 loop spans 14 amino acids. Together with a sample-barcoded 5' primer, a J-beta primer mix was included in a second PCR lasting roughly 6 to 12 cycles. TCRdb recomputed calls from the 5' RACE reads with MiXCR, one row per CDR3 protein. The sample has roughly 1.7 million distinct CDR3 sequences, 30% to 35% seen once.

Sequencing was done on a sample of blood. The TCR sequence derives from a woman in her thirties in good health. The chain recombines TRBV6-2 or TRBV6-3 with TRBJ2-7, with 11 bases that match TRBD2. For the CDR3, the DNA is TGTGCCAGCAGCCCCCTAGCGGGGGGTGGCGGGCAGTACTTC. This gives the protein CASSPLAGGGGQYF.